This T cell receptor (beta chain) is drawn from a study of blood T cell repertoires in COVID-19. Looking at the study overall: Samples representing acute and convalescent COVID-19 were sourced from the United States, Italy and Spain. T cells, B-cell-depleted T cells, or PBMCs supplied cDNA or gDNA.

The cohort comprised adults aged about 18 to 90 years residing in 20 to 30 US areas. Each recovered donor of Cohort 3 presented with two negative PCRs, clearance, or symptom resolution. Sequenced by immunoSEQ multiplex PCR; TCRdb stores in-frame clones only, minus some. The sample lists over 200,000 clones; about 80% were seen once. The CDR3 spans 15 residues. Germline CDR1 is SGDLS and CDR2 is YYNGEE. V dropped 4 bases and J dropped 6 bases, with 17 bases sitting between them. The clonotype comes from a man aged 40-49 years who had recovered from COVID-19. Sequenced material: PBMCs or T cells enriched from blood (not recorded which). The chain couples TRBV9 to TRBJ2-1; weak D call: TRBD2 (6 bases). CDR3 amino acids: CASSPRPVGGNEQFF. The CDR3 bases are TGTGCCAGCAGCCCCCGGCCTGTGGGGGGCAATGAGCAGTTCTTC. The variable domain in full, completed from reference TRBV9 and TRBJ2-1, reads DSGVTQTPKHLITATGQRVTLRCSPRSGDLSVYWYQQSLDQGLQFLIQYYNGEERAKGNILERFSAQQFPDLHSELNLSSLELGDSALYFCASSPRPVGGNEQFFGPGTRLTVL.